One sample yielded the 6 T cell receptor beta chains listed below, sequenced in a study of tumor-infiltrating lymphocytes in oesophageal squamous cell carcinoma. TCRdb re-derived calls from the PCR reads in MiXCR, one entry per CDR3 protein. The repertoire holds 9,500 or so distinct CDR3 sequences, with approximately 59% as singletons. What was sequenced was esophageal tumor tissue. All receptors derive from a female donor with esophageal squamous cell carcinoma.

Turning to this clonotype: A junction boundary mismatches the germline segment, possibly from a read error. The V and J genes are TRBV7-2 and TRBJ2-3, with D tentatively TRBD1 or TRBD2 (5 bases each). The CDR3 totals 15 residues. Per germline, CDR1 SGHTA and CDR2 FQGNSA. This chain's CDR3 is CASSLVPGSDSPLHF. The DNA of the CDR3 is TGTGCCAGCAGCTTAGTTCCAGGGAGTGATTCACCCCTCCACTTC.

This clonotype was seen only a few times. The rearrangement joins TRBV12-3 or TRBV12-4 to TRBJ2-1; D might be TRBD1 or TRBD2, each matching 5 bases. Between the trimmed V and J ends, which lost 0 bases and 4 bases, there was a span of 7 bases. The CDR3 has 14 amino acids. CDR3 nucleotide sequence: TGTGCCAGCAGTTTAGCCGGGGCATACAATGAGCAGTTCTTC. It encodes CASSLAGAYNEQFF.

This sequence joins TRBV28 and TRBJ1-1; 7 positions match TRBD1. This CDR3 is 12 amino acids long. Germline V gene lookup returns CDR1 MDHEN and CDR2 SYDVKM. J gave up 8 bases and V 6 bases, and 6 bases lay outside the gene matches. The CDR3 DNA reads as TGTGCCAGCAGATCCACAGGGGACGAAGCTTTCTTT. Translated, it gives CASRSTGDEAFF.

To note about this clonotype: A read error is possible here, since a much larger clone lies one base away. V usage is TRBV19 and J usage is TRBJ2-1; perhaps D is TRBD1 or TRBD2 (7 bases each). This CDR3 contains 15 residues. Trimming left V 7 bases short and J 10 bases short, with 23 bases between. Germline V lookup: CDR1 LNHDA, CDR2 SQIVND (reference sequence). The CDR3 DNA follows: TGTGCCAGTACAACTCGACAGGGAGGGATTGGGGAGCAGTTCTTC. Translation gives CASTTRQGGIGEQFF. The whole variable domain, filled in from reference TRBV19 and TRBJ2-1, reads DGGITQSPKYLFRKEGQNVTLSCEQNLNHDAMYWYRQDPGQGLRLIYYSQIVNDFQKGDIAEGYSVSREKKESFPLTVTSAQKNPTAFYLCASTTRQGGIGEQFFGPGTRLTVL.

This clonotype was recorded a few times. The chain uses TRBV7-2 and TRBJ2-5; no clear D. The CDR3 has 13 amino acids. Per germline, CDR1 SGHTA and CDR2 FQGNSA. The germline V and J ends were trimmed by 1 base and 2 bases, with 5 bases remaining between them. CDR3 region: CASSLVLQETQYF. In DNA, the CDR3 is TGTGCCAGCAGCTTAGTCTTACAAGAGACCCAGTACTTC.

There are a few counts of this clonotype. V gene TRBV7-3 combines with J gene TRBJ2-3; D uncertain. The DNA matches TRBJ2-5 better at its end, which makes the J call doubtful. The CDR3 runs to 13 residues. The germline V gene has CDR1 SGHTA and CDR2 FQGTGA. The CDR3 spells CASSLESSETQYF. The CDR3 DNA reads as TGTGCCAGCAGCTTAGAGTCTTCAGAGACCCAGTACTTC.